This T cell receptor (beta chain) was sequenced in a study of post-analysis software for immune sequencing data. This clonotype has more than one count but fewer than ten. Its matching antigen is unknown. Unique molecular identifiers featured in each of the TCR beta cDNA libraries. Each CDR3 protein is one row after TCRdb ran MiXCR on the PCR reads. Altogether about 820,000 distinct CDR3 sequences are present, 53% being singletons, with the ten largest covering 4.6%. Study-wide results and caveats: About 5 TRBV segments, including TRBV5-6, TRBV5-1 and TRBV20-1, were more frequent in patients than controls.

V dropped 4 bases and J dropped 2 bases, with 13 bases sitting between them. Germline CDR1 is LGHNA and CDR2 is YNFKEQ. The CDR3 runs 15 residues. The sequencing input was blood. This chain joins TRBV4-2 and TRBJ2-3, with a tentative D call TRBD1 (5 bases). This TCR came from a girl under 18 with multiple sclerosis. The CDR3 region is CASSPWTQVTDTQYF. For the CDR3, the DNA is TGTGCCAGCAGCCCCTGGACACAAGTCACAGATACGCAGTATTTT.